This T cell receptor beta chain emerged from a study of OX40 agonist ivuxolimab in advanced cancers. The CDR3 has 15 amino acids. CDR1 is LGHNT, CDR2 FRNRAP, per germline. With V trimmed by 6 bases and J by 1 base, 8 bases remained unmatched. Notes on the study in general: More expanded clones were seen, on average, in CD8+ T cells than in CD4+. Expanded peripheral T-cell antigen specificity went undetermined.

Here immunoSEQ multiplex PCR was the method, and the copy in TCRdb shows in-frame clones only, minus some. The sample includes 55,000 to 85,000 clones, 65% to 90% of them seen just once. Turning to this clone: Its antigen is as yet unknown.

This chain uses TRBV12-5 with TRBJ2-5; 7 bases are a match to TRBD1. The sequences come from CD4+ or CD8+ T cells sorted from blood, collected in a trial of the OX40 agonist ivuxolimab. The TCR originated in an adult with an advanced solid tumor such as melanoma, head and neck, liver or kidney cancer. CDR3: CASGIRRDSQETQYF. DNA for the CDR3: TGTGCTAGTGGGATACGCCGGGACAGCCAAGAGACCCAGTACTTC.